These 10 T cell receptor beta chains came from one sample sequenced in a study of PD-L1 blockade in urothelial cancer. Time point specified: pretreatment peripheral blood. Produced via immunoSEQ multiplex PCR; TCRdb's table is partial and in-frame only. Counted here are 40,000 or so clones, 82% occurring once; the ten biggest clones make up about 7%. This sample comprised PBMCs, obtained around atezolizumab (anti-PD-L1) treatment. The receptors come from a man aged 55 to 70 with urothelial cancer.

This chain uses TRBV6-1 with TRBJ2-7; 9 bases match TRBD1. The V gene end was trimmed by 4 bases and the J gene end by 5 bases; junction bases not matched to a gene: 15. Germline values: CDR1 MNHNS, CDR2 SASEGT. CDR3 length: 17 amino acids. The CDR3 loop reads CASSVSTGGDLRDEQYF. CDR3 sequence (DNA): TGTGCCAGCAGTGTGTCAACAGGGGGCGACCTCAGGGACGAGCAGTACTTC.

This clone was seen only once. This sequence joins TRBV28 and TRBJ1-3; D is unresolved. Trimming stripped 8 bases from V and 2 bases from J, with 10 bases between. In germline, CDR1 is MDHEN, CDR2 SYDVKM. The CDR3 totals 13 residues. The CDR3 protein is CASAGGPGNTIYF. CDR3 in DNA: TGTGCCAGCGCCGGTGGGCCTGGAAACACCATATATTTT.

The V and J genes are TRBV27 and TRBJ2-1, with 11 bases identical to TRBD1. Per germline, CDR1 MNHEY and CDR2 SMNVEV (reference sequence). The junction had 5 bases not matched to a gene; V was cut back by 1 base and J by 6 bases. The CDR3 spans 16 residues. CDR3 in amino acids: CASSLFGTGGPNEQFF. The CDR3 DNA reads TGTGCCAGCAGTTTATTCGGGACAGGGGGTCCCAATGAGCAGTTCTTC.

This chain uses TRBV6-5 with TRBJ1-1, with TRBD1 matching 8 bases. Germline V CDR1 and CDR2: MNHEY, SVGAGI. The CDR3 is made up of 14 amino acids. The trim removed 9 bases at V and 4 bases at J, leaving 10 bases unmatched. The CDR3 is CASFRGLGFTEAFF. The CDR3 nucleotides are TGTGCCAGTTTCAGGGGGCTGGGATTCACTGAAGCTTTCTTT.

The chain recombines TRBV14 with TRBJ2-2, with a tentative D call TRBD1 (6 bases). Germline CDR1 SGHDN, CDR2 FVKESK. The CDR3 loop spans 16 amino acids. V was cut by 5 bases and J by 5 bases, with 18 bases left in between. CDR3 residues: CASSELGQRRTGELFF. CDR3 DNA sequence: TGTGCCAGCAGCGAACTCGGACAGCGAAGGACCGGGGAGCTGTTTTTT.

The rearrangement joins TRBV7-9 to TRBJ1-2; TRBD1 matches 7 bases. The CDR3 is 14 residues long. The V and J ends lost 1 base and 5 bases, in that order; junction bases with no gene match: 4. The germline gives CDR1 SEHNR, CDR2 FQNEAQ (reference sequence). In DNA, the CDR3 is TGTGCCAGCAGCTTAGGTGACAGGGTGTATGGCTACACCTTC. Translated: CASSLGDRVYGYTF.

The DNA of the CDR3 is TGTGCCAGCAGCTTGATGGGGACTAGCGGGCCTCGAGGGACAGATACGCAGTATTTT. This encodes CASSLMGTSGPRGTDTQYF. The chain has TRBV5-4 and TRBJ2-3, with TRBD2 matching over 12 bases. V gave up 1 base and J gave up 3 bases; unmatched junction bases: 12. There are 19 residues in the CDR3. CDR1 and CDR2 (germline): SGHNT, YYREEE (reference sequence).

V and J are TRBV7-6 and TRBJ2-3; tentatively, D is TRBD1 (7 bases). Per germline, CDR1 SGHVS and CDR2 FNYEAQ. The germline V and J ends were trimmed by 5 bases and 2 bases, with 20 bases remaining between them. CDR3 length: 17 residues. Here the CDR3 reads CASSPQGGIQSTDTQYF. The CDR3 DNA is TGTGCCAGCAGCCCCCAGGGGGGCATTCAATCCACAGATACGCAGTATTTT.

The rearrangement uses TRBV18 and TRBJ2-7; TRBD2 matches 7 bases. Germline V gene sequence: CDR1 KGHSH, CDR2 LQKENI. The CDR3 extends over 14 amino acids. Trimming took 2 bases from V and 3 from J; bases not matched to a gene: 4. Here the CDR3 DNA reads TGTGCCAGCTCACCAAGCGGGGAAAACTACGAGCAGTACTTC. Its protein is CASSPSGENYEQYF.

The rearrangement uses TRBV2 and TRBJ2-3, with D possibly being TRBD1 (7 bases). V lost 8 bases to trimming and J lost 1 base, with 19 bases between them. In germline, CDR1 is SNHLY, CDR2 FYNNEI. The CDR3 covers 16 residues. The CDR3 bases are TGTGCCAGCGGTATGGGGCAGGGGGAGGGCACAGATACGCAGTATTTT. It codes for CASGMGQGEGTDTQYF.